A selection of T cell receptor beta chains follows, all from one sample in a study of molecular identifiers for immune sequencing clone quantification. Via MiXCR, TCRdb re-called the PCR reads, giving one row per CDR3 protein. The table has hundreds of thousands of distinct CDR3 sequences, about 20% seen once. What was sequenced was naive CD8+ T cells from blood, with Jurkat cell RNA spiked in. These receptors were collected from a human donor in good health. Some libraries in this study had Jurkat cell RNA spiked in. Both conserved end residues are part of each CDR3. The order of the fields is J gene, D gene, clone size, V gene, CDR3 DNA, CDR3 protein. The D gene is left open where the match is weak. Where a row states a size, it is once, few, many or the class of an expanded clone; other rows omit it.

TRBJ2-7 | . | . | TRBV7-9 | TGTGCCAGCAGCGATTGGGCCTACGAGCAGTACTTC | CASSDWAYEQYF
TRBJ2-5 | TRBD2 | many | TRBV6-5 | TGTGCCAGCAGTTATTTAGGGCGCGGGGGAAGAGAGACCCAGTACTTC | CASSYLGRGGRETQYF
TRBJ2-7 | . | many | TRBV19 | TGTGCCAGTAGTATAGAGGGGGACTCCTACGAGCAGTACTTC | CASSIEGDSYEQYF
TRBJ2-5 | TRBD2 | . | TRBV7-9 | TGTGCCAGCAGCCCCCATCCGATAACCGGGACTAGCGGGATGATGGAGGAGGCCCAGTACTTC | CASSPHPITGTSGMMEEAQYF
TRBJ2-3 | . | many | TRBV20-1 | TGCAGTGCTATGGATCCCGCGGACTCTCGATCCACAGATACGCAGTATTTT | CSAMDPADSRSTDTQYF
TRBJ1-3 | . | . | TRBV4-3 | TGCGCCAGCAGCCAAGACGGTCGGGGCTCTGGAAACACCATATATTTT | CASSQDGRGSGNTIYF
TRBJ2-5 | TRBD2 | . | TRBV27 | TGTGCCAGCAGTTCCCGACTAGCCCAAGAGACCCAGTACTTC | CASSSRLAQETQYF
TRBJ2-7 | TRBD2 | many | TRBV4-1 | TGCGCCAGCAGCCCAGCTAGCGGGGGGTACGAGCAGTACTTC | CASSPASGGYEQYF
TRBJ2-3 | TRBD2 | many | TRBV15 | TGTGCCACCAGCAGATTGGCGGGAGGTAGCACAGATACGCAGTATTTT | CATSRLAGGSTDTQYF
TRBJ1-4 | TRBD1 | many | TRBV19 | TGTGCCAGTAGTATTTCGACAGGGGCAAAACTGTTTTTT | CASSISTGAKLFF
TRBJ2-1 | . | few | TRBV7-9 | TGTGCCAGCAGCACGGGGGACCCGGAGTACAATGAGCAGTTCTTC | CASSTGDPEYNEQFF
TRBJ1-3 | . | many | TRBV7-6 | TGTGCCAGCAGCCAAGGAAACACCATATATTTT | CASSQGNTIYF
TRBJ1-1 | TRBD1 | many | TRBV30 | TGTGCCTGGAGAAATACAGGGGGAGGGACTGAAGCTTTCTTT | CAWRNTGGGTEAFF
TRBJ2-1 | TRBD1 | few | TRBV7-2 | TGTGCCAGCAGCTTCGAAATAAGGAGACAGGGGGCCTACAATGAGCAGTTCTTC | CASSFEIRRQGAYNEQFF
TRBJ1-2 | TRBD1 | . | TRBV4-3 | TGCGCCAGCAGCCAACGACAGGGGGGTAACTATGGCTACACCTTC | CASSQRQGGNYGYTF
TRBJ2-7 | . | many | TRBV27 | TGCGCCAGCAGCCTGACGGGGCAGGGCTACGAGCAGTACTTC | CASSLTGQGYEQYF
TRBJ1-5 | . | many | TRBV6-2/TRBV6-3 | TGTGCCAGCAGTATGGGACTTCCTAGCAATCAGCCCCAGCATTTT | CASSMGLPSNQPQHF
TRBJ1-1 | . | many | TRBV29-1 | TGCAGCGGTGGTTCGGTGGGGCTGTCGGAAGCTTTCTTT | CSGGSVGLSEAFF
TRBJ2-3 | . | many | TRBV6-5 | TGTGCCAGCATGACGGAGGATACGCAGTATTTT | CASMTEDTQYF
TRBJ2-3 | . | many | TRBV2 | TGTGCCAGCAGTGAATTTCGAACAGATACGCAGTATTTT | CASSEFRTDTQYF
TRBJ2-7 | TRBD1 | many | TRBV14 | TGTGCCAGCAGCCGCCGGGACAGACCCTACGAGCAGTACTTC | CASSRRDRPYEQYF
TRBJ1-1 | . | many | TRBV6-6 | TGTGCCGCATCACAGGGAAGGAGCACTGAAGCTTTCTTT | CAASQGRSTEAFF
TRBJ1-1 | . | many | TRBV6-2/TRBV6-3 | TGTGCCAGCAGTTACGAGCTCACTGAAGCTTTCTTT | CASSYELTEAFF
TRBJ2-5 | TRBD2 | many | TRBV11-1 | TGTGCCAGCAGCTTACATTCTAGCGGGTTCCAAGAGACCCAGTACTTC | CASSLHSSGFQETQYF
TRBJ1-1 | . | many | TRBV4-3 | TGCGCCAGCAGCCAAGGGCGGGGGATCACTGAAGCTTTCTTT | CASSQGRGITEAFF
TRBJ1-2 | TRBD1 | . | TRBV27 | TGTGCCAGCAGTTCCGGGACAGGGGGTCCTTCCATCGCGTCATATGGCTACACCTTC | CASSSGTGGPSIASYGYTF
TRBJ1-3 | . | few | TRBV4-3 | TGCGCCAGCAGCCAAGACAGGTATTCCTCTGGAAACACCATATATTTT | CASSQDRYSSGNTIYF
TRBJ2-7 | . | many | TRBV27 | TGTGCCAGCAGTCCCGGACTTAACTCCTACGAGCAGTACTTC | CASSPGLNSYEQYF
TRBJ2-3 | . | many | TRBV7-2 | TGTGCCAGCAGCTGGGACGGAGATACGCAGTATTTT | CASSWDGDTQYF
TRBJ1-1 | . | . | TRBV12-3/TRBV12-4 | TGTGCCAGCAGTTTAGCGGGCAGGGCTGTAACTGAAGCTTTCTTT | CASSLAGRAVTEAFF
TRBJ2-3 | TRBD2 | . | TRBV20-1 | TGCAGTGCTACCACGGGACTAGCGGGGGGCACAGGTACGCAGTATTTT | CSATTGLAGGTGTQYF
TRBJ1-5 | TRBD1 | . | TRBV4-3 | TGCGCCAGCAGCCAAGGACAGGGGGTCAACCAGCCCCAGCATTTT | CASSQGQGVNQPQHF
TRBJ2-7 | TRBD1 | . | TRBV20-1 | TGCAGTGCGCCGCCCCTGACAGGGGGATTATACGAGCAGTACTTC | CSAPPLTGGLYEQYF
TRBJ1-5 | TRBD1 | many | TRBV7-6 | TGTGCCAGCAGCCCGAACAGGGGAGGCAATCAGCCCCAGCATTTT | CASSPNRGGNQPQHF
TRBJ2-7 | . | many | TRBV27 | TGTGCCAGCAGTGTCCGGGACTCCTACGAGCAGTACTTC | CASSVRDSYEQYF
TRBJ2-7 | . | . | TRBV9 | TGTGCCAGCAGCGTAGATGTGGGGACACCAGGAATGGGCTACGAGCAGTACTTC | CASSVDVGTPGMGYEQYF
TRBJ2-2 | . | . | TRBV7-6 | TGTGCCAGCAGCTTACCTCTGGGCGGGGCGAACACCGGGGAGCTGTTTTTT | CASSLPLGGANTGELFF
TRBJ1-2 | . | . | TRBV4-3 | TGCGCCAGCAGCCAAGAGGTTACAGGGAGAAGCTATGGCTACACCTTC | CASSQEVTGRSYGYTF
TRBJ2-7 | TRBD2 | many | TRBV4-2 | TGTGCCAGCAGCCAAGATCCTTTGCGCGGGGGGGCCTACGAGCAGTACTTC | CASSQDPLRGGAYEQYF
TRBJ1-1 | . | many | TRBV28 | TGTGCCAGCAGGGGGGTAGACACTGAAGCTTTCTTT | CASRGVDTEAFF
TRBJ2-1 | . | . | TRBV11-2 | TGTGCCAGCAGCTCTCCCGGGGATTGGGATGAGCAGTTCTTC | CASSSPGDWDEQFF
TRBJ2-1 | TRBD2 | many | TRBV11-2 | TGTGCCAGCAGCTTAAACCCGGGACTACCATACAATGAGCAGTTCTTC | CASSLNPGLPYNEQFF
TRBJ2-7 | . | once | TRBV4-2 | TGTGCCAGCAGCCCGACCGGGGCGGGGACCTACGAGCAGTACTTC | CASSPTGAGTYEQYF
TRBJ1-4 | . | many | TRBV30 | TGTGCCTGGAACGGTGGGGGGGCTTTGGACGAAAAACTGTTTTTT | CAWNGGGALDEKLFF
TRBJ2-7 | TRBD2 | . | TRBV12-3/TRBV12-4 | TGTGCCAGCAGGAGACTAGGGACTAGCGGGAGTGACGAGCAGTACTTC | CASRRLGTSGSDEQYF
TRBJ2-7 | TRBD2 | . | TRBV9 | TGTGCCAGCAGCCCAGTGACTAGCGGCTACGAGCAGTGCTTC | CASSPVTSGYEQCF
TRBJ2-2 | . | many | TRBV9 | TGTGCCAGCAGCGTAGCTCCCGGGGAGCTGTTTTTT | CASSVAPGELFF
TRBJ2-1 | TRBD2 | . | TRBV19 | TGTGCCAGTAGTATAATGGGACTAGCGGCCACCTACAATGAGCAGTTCTTC | CASSIMGLAATYNEQFF
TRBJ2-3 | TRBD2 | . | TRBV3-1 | TGTGCCAGCAGCCAAGATTGGGGACTAGCGGGAGGCACAGATACGCAGTATTTT | CASSQDWGLAGGTDTQYF
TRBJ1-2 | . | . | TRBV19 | TGTGCCAGTAGTACCTCGACAGGAATAAACTATGGCTACACCTTC | CASSTSTGINYGYTF
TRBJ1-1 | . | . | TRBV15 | TGTGCCACCAGCGGAGATGACAGGATGAACACTGAAGCTTTCTTT | CATSGDDRMNTEAFF
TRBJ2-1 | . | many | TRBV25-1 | TGTGCCAGCAGTGGTCAGGGCAATGAGCAGTTCTTC | CASSGQGNEQFF
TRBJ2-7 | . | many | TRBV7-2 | TGTGCCAGCAGCTTAGAGGGCTCGGCCTGGGTCGAGCAGTACTTC | CASSLEGSAWVEQYF
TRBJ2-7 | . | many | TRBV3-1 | TGTGCCAGCAGCCAGGGGAGCGCGTTAAGCTCCTACGAGCAGTACTTC | CASSQGSALSSYEQYF
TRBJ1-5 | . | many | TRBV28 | TGTGCCAGCAGTTTCCGGCAGATTAGCAATCAGCCCCAGCATTTT | CASSFRQISNQPQHF
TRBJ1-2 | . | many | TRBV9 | TGTGCCAGCAGCTCGACCTATTACCCTAACTATGGCTACACCTTC | CASSSTYYPNYGYTF